The rows below give T cell receptor beta chains drawn from one sample of a study of monozygotic twins with inflammatory bowel disease. TCRdb derives one entry per CDR3 protein from the 5' RACE reads, leaving out DNA. The sample's table shows about 330,000 distinct CDR3 sequences. Input material: blood. The receptors were gathered from a human donor with ulcerative colitis or Crohn's disease, or a healthy co-twin of an affected twin (not recorded which). Each CDR3 is given with its conserved first and last residue.

V	J	CDR3
TRBV6-2/TRBV6-3	TRBJ2-7	CASSDDPYEQYF
TRBV30	TRBJ2-7	CAWSPSWDRDYEQYF
TRBV6-1	TRBJ2-1	CASSDEGVVYNERFF
TRBV20-1	TRBJ1-2	CSARDGGVGYTF
TRBV7-8	TRBJ2-3	CASSPNRAQGLTDTQYF
TRBV4-3	TRBJ1-6	CASSQDSRVGSPLHF
TRBV11-2	TRBJ2-1	CASSSTRLATVINEQFF
TRBV5-1	TRBJ1-6	CASSEGAGGNSPLHF
TRBV4-1	TRBJ2-1	CASSQGLAGGPDNEQFF
TRBV6-2/TRBV6-3	TRBJ1-2	CASRYLTGPNYYGYTF
TRBV5-1	TRBJ2-3	CASSLGSPTDTQYF
TRBV4-1	TRBJ2-3	CASSREDPTSGGPPTDTQYF
TRBV21-1	TRBJ1-5	CAREGVRGNQPQHF
TRBV30	TRBJ2-2	CAWSSSAAGELFF
TRBV15	TRBJ1-4	CATSRVGEKLFF
TRBV5-6	TRBJ2-3	CASRPRLRGRTDTQYF
TRBV28	TRBJ1-5	CASSRGKGSNQPQHF
TRBV27	TRBJ2-7	CASSLREGITYEQYF
TRBV11-2	TRBJ1-2	CASSLDAPPIGYTF
TRBV7-9	TRBJ2-5	CASTLRSGAETQYF
TRBV5-4	TRBJ2-3	CASSLLSDTDTQYF
TRBV4-2	TRBJ2-3	CASSLTSGISTDTQYF
TRBV5-1	TRBJ1-6	CASSLMDRQSSYNSPLHF
TRBV7-2	TRBJ1-1	CASSSQVGQLNTEAFF
TRBV11-2	TRBJ2-3	CASSWGLAGVSDTQYF
TRBV7-9	TRBJ1-1	CASGRADNTEAFF
TRBV30	TRBJ2-4	CAWSGSENIQYF
TRBV28	TRBJ2-7	CASSLGQFMAYEQYF
TRBV20-1	TRBJ1-2	CSAASRGGSYTF
TRBV6-2/TRBV6-3	TRBJ1-2	CASSYSKDGIYYGYTF
TRBV12-3/TRBV12-4	TRBJ1-1	CASSLSSPNTEAFF
TRBV12-3/TRBV12-4	TRBJ2-1	CASSPGAGFEQFF
TRBV4-2	TRBJ1-1	CASSQDPRGPVNTEAFF
TRBV19	TRBJ2-3	CASLKDGTDTQYF